The 4 T cell receptor beta chains in this list originate from one sample, sequenced in a study of cytomegalovirus exposure and HLA in healthy donors. Amplification used 60 Vbeta primers and 13 Jbeta primers. Assay: immunoSEQ multiplex PCR; the TCRdb copy retains only in-frame clones and omits some. The sample lists about 120,000 clones, more than 60% seen once, with around 3.9% in the top ten. The sample taken for sequencing was PBMCs. All receptors derive from a woman aged 35 to 49 in good health and CMV-seronegative.

This clone occurred a few times. V gene TRBV28 combines with J gene TRBJ1-3; D remains ambiguous. The CDR3 has 15 residues. CDR1 is MDHEN, CDR2 SYDVKM, per germline. V lost 4 bases, J lost 2 bases, and 12 bases lay in between. In nucleotides, the CDR3 is TGTGCCAGCAGTTCGCCACCGAGCACTGGAAACACCATATATTTT. Protein product: CASSSPPSTGNTIYF.

The chain uses TRBV9 and TRBJ2-7, with 9 bases fitting TRBD1. The CDR3 has 14 residues. CDR1 is SGDLS and CDR2 is YYNGEE in the germline V gene. The ends lost 4 bases at V and 6 bases at J; junction bases unmatched: 8. The CDR3 DNA is TGTGCCAGCAGCCCCCGGACAGGGGCCGGCGAGCAGTACTTC. Translation: CASSPRTGAGEQYF.

The genes are TRBV6-6 and TRBJ2-2, with a possible D match to TRBD2 (5 bases). The CDR3 runs to 13 residues. The germline V gene has CDR1 MNHNY and CDR2 SVGAGI (reference sequence). Between the trimmed V and J ends, which lost 4 bases and 6 bases, there was a span of 9 bases. As DNA, the CDR3 is TGTGCCAGCAGTTCCGGGGAAGCCGGGGAGCTGTTTTTT. Its protein is CASSSGEAGELFF.

This clone was found a few times. The CDR3 sequence: CASSSRAPDSYTDTQYF. The CDR3 bases are TGTGCCAGCAGCTCTAGGGCCCCGGACTCCTATACAGATACGCAGTATTTT. J is TRBJ2-3 and V is TRBV7-2, with D possibly matching TRBD2 (5 bases). The V gene lost 4 bases and the J gene lost 3 bases, with 20 bases spanning the gap. The germline V gene has CDR1 SGHTA and CDR2 FQGNSA. The CDR3 spans 17 residues. Based on the CDR3 plus reference TRBV7-2 and TRBJ2-3, the full variable domain is GAGVSQSPSNKVTEKGKDVELRCDPISGHTALYWYRQSLGQGLEFLIYFQGNSAPDKSGLPSDRFSAERTGGSVSTLTIQRTQQEDSAVYLCASSSRAPDSYTDTQYFGPGTRLTVL.